What follows are 18 T cell receptor beta chains derived from one specimen sequenced in a study of post-analysis software for immune sequencing data. The authors incorporated unique molecular identifiers into the TCR beta cDNA libraries. TCRdb re-derived calls from the PCR reads in MiXCR, one entry per CDR3 protein. The profile covers 650,000 to 850,000 distinct CDR3 sequences, with 35% to 55% appearing a single time and roughly 5% taken by the ten largest. Their antigen targets remain unknown. Findings and caveats of the study: TRBV segments more frequent in patients than in controls numbered a few and included TRBV5-6, TRBV5-1 and TRBV20-1.

Sequenced: blood. The receptor source for this set is a girl between 10 and 17 years old with multiple sclerosis.

The chain has TRBV3-1 and TRBJ2-2; D is uncertain. CDR3 size: 13 residues. The V end was cut by 1 base, the J end by 2 bases, with 2 bases between. Looked up from germline, CDR1 is LGHDT and CDR2 is YNNKEL (reference sequence). The CDR3 reads CASSQGNTGELFF. DNA for the CDR3: TGTGCCAGCAGCCAAGGAAACACCGGGGAGCTGTTTTTT.

The rearrangement uses TRBV12-3 or TRBV12-4 and TRBJ2-3, with 7 nucleotides matching TRBD2. V was clipped by 5 bases and J by 2 bases; unmatched bases: 13. The CDR3 covers 17 residues. CDR3 sequence: CASSPEGGRWDTDTQYF. DNA for the CDR3: TGTGCCAGCAGTCCCGAGGGCGGGAGATGGGACACAGATACGCAGTATTTT.

The chain has TRBV4-2 and TRBJ1-5, with a possible D match to TRBD1 (6 bases). V was cut by 1 base and J by 0 bases, with 10 bases left in between. Germline values: CDR1 LGHNA, CDR2 YNFKEQ. This CDR3 spans 16 amino acids. CDR3 nucleotide sequence: TGTGCCAGCAGCCAAGGGTACAGGGATAGCAATCAGCCCCAGCATTTT. Translated, it gives CASSQGYRDSNQPQHF.

The genes are TRBV24-1 and TRBJ2-7; 12 bases are shared with TRBD2. Per the germline V gene, CDR1 is KGHDR and CDR2 is SFDVKD. The V gene end was trimmed by 5 bases and the J gene end by 3 bases; junction bases not matched to a gene: 7. The CDR3 sequence is 16 residues long. The CDR3 loop is CATSAPGLAGRYEQYF. The CDR3 DNA is TGTGCCACCAGTGCTCCGGGACTAGCGGGCCGCTACGAGCAGTACTTC.

This chain uses TRBV20-1 with TRBJ2-1, with TRBD1 matching 11 bases. Germline V CDR1 and CDR2: DFQATT, SNEGSKA (reference sequence). Unmatched junction bases numbered 8, after V lost 6 bases and J lost 7 bases. The CDR3 sequence is 14 residues long. CDR3 amino acids: CSAEGQGARNEQFF. The CDR3 region has the DNA TGCAGTGCAGAAGGACAGGGGGCACGAAATGAGCAGTTCTTC.

The chain couples TRBV5-5 to TRBJ2-5; the D call may be TRBD1 or TRBD2 (5 bases each). Trimming stripped 4 bases from V and 11 bases from J, with 24 bases between. CDR1 and CDR2 (germline): SGHKS, YYEKEE (reference sequence). This CDR3 comprises 15 residues. DNA for the CDR3: TGTGCCAGCAGCCCGGGGTTTGGCAGGGTCTGGGAGCAGTACTTC. It codes for CASSPGFGRVWEQYF.

The rearrangement uses TRBV5-1 and TRBJ2-7; D unresolved. Germline CDR1 is SGHRS and CDR2 is YFSETQ. V lost 0 bases and J 0 bases, leaving 10 bases between the germline ends. The CDR3 is 15 residues long. CDR3 in amino acids: CASSLGVDISYEQYF. CDR3 nucleotide sequence: TGCGCCAGCAGCTTGGGGGTCGACATCTCCTACGAGCAGTACTTC.

This clonotype came up a few times. This chain joins TRBV7-2 and TRBJ1-2, with 8 positions matching TRBD1. Unmatched junction bases numbered 7, after V lost 6 bases and J lost 1 base. Germline-derived CDR1 and CDR2 are SGHTA and FQGNSA. This CDR3 has 15 residues. The CDR3 sequence is CASRAGGADNYGYTF. Written as DNA, the CDR3 is TGTGCCAGCAGGGCAGGGGGCGCGGATAACTATGGCTACACCTTC.

This clonotype showed up just once. One end of the junction is discordant with germline, which a read error may explain. The V call is TRBV27, the J call TRBJ2-1, with 13 bases lining up with TRBD2. Germline CDR1 reads MNHEY; CDR2 reads SMNVEV (reference sequence). The CDR3 runs 14 residues. The chain's CDR3 is CAGSFGTSGNMQFF. CDR3 DNA: TGTGCCGGCAGTTTCGGGACTAGCGGGAACATGCAGTTCTTC.

This clonotype was detected a few times. This chain connects TRBV10-3 to TRBJ2-5, with unresolved D. This CDR3 is 14 amino acids long. Trimming stripped 4 bases from V and 0 bases from J, with 9 bases between. The germline V gene has CDR1 ENHRY and CDR2 SYGVKD. The CDR3 loop reads CAISVRNNQETQYF. The CDR3, as DNA: TGTGCCATCAGTGTGCGGAACAACCAAGAGACCCAGTACTTC.

The V call is TRBV20-1, the J call TRBJ2-2; perhaps TRBD1 as D (6 bases). Looked up from germline, CDR1 is DFQATT and CDR2 is SNEGSKA (reference sequence). CDR3 length: 16 residues. With 6 bases removed from V and 5 bases from J, the gap between germline ends came to 22 bases. The CDR3 region is CSAPSMATGQTGELFF. CDR3 DNA sequence: TGCAGTGCCCCCTCTATGGCTACAGGGCAAACCGGGGAGCTGTTTTTT.

The chain is built from TRBV4-3 and TRBJ2-2; 11 bases are shared with TRBD2. The germline gives CDR1 LGHNA, CDR2 YSLEER. CDR3 length: 19 residues. CDR3 in amino acids: CAGSQERGLAGGNTGELFF. The CDR3 nucleotides are TGCGCTGGCAGCCAAGAAAGAGGGCTAGCGGGAGGGAACACCGGGGAGCTGTTTTTT.

The chain recombines TRBV7-2 with TRBJ2-1; 12 bases agree with TRBD2. The trim removed 3 bases at V and 5 bases at J, leaving 5 bases unmatched. Germline assignment: CDR1 SGHTA and CDR2 FQGNSA. The CDR3 sequence is 16 residues long. CDR3 residues: CASSFLLAGGHNEQFF. The DNA for the CDR3 is TGTGCCAGCAGCTTCCTACTAGCGGGAGGCCACAATGAGCAGTTCTTC.

This clonotype was detected a few times. The gene calls are TRBV27 and TRBJ2-1; 10 bases line up with TRBD1. CDR1 and CDR2 (germline): MNHEY, SMNVEV (reference sequence). J lost 5 bases, V lost 4 bases, and 5 bases had no gene match. The CDR3 sequence is 15 residues long. CDR3 protein: CASSSDRGHNNEQFF. The CDR3, as DNA: TGTGCCAGCAGTTCCGACAGGGGGCATAACAATGAGCAGTTCTTC.

The chain combines TRBV30 with TRBJ2-1; D not certain. V lost 4 bases and J 1 base, leaving 14 bases between the germline ends. The CDR3 extends over 15 amino acids. The germline V gene has CDR1 GTSNPN and CDR2 SVGIG (reference sequence). CDR3 DNA sequence: TGTGCCTGGACAGGAGTGGTGGGTTCCTACAATGAGCAGTTCTTC. As protein: CAWTGVVGSYNEQFF.

The chain carries TRBV5-1 and TRBJ2-3; TRBD1 matches at 7 bases. The germline V gene has CDR1 SGHRS and CDR2 YFSETQ. Trimming cost V 4 bases and J 0 bases; bases outside gene matches: 5. The CDR3 has 15 amino acids. CDR3 protein: CASSERQGSTDTQYF. The CDR3, as DNA: TGCGCCAGCAGCGAAAGACAGGGCAGCACAGATACGCAGTATTTT.

The chain carries TRBV28 and TRBJ2-7; TRBD2 agrees at 7 bases. In germline, CDR1 is MDHEN, CDR2 SYDVKM. J lost 5 bases, V lost 6 bases, and 7 bases had no gene match. The CDR3 has 13 residues. CDR3 coding DNA: TGTGCCAGCAGAGGGACTACGTTAGACGAGCAGTACTTC. Protein: CASRGTTLDEQYF.

Only a few counts were recorded for this clonotype. The chain combines TRBV20-1 with TRBJ2-7, with no clear D. There are 13 residues in the CDR3. From germline, CDR1 is DFQATT and CDR2 SNEGSKA (reference sequence). Trimming took 3 bases from V and 0 from J, leaving 9 bases between them. CDR3 in DNA: TGCAGTGCTAGTTTCGGCGGCTCCTACGAGCAGTACTTC. Protein product: CSASFGGSYEQYF.